The clone carrying this T cell receptor (beta chain) came up once. This sample is drawn from a study of blood T cell repertoires in COVID-19. This table comes from immunoSEQ multiplex PCR, and its TCRdb copy is limited to in-frame clones, with some not included. The table shows 350,000 to 500,000 clones, with over 75% occurring only once. Recruitment covered some 25 US areas and drew participants whose ages spanned roughly 18 to 100 years. A PCR-confirmed or clinician-diagnosed COVID-19 case had contacted exposed participants within 2 weeks of entry. Germline V lookup: CDR1 GTSNPN, CDR2 SVGIG (reference sequence). There are 13 residues in the CDR3. Trimming cost V 8 bases and J 5 bases; bases outside gene matches: 7.

V usage is TRBV30 and J usage is TRBJ1-1, with TRBD1 identical over 11 bases. The source is a woman younger than 35 who had been exposed to COVID-19. The sample comprised PBMCs or T cells enriched from blood (not recorded which). In DNA form, the CDR3 reads TGTGCCCAGCAGGACAGGGGGCGGACTGAAGCTTTCTTT. Translating it yields CAQQDRGRTEAFF.